These T cell receptor beta chains were read from a single sample in a study of blood T cells in healthy people across ages. TCRdb ran MiXCR on the 5' RACE reads and lists one entry per CDR3 protein. The sample has 850,000 to 950,000 distinct CDR3 sequences, under 35% seen once. The source material was blood. The receptors shown here come from a woman older than 75 in good health. CDR3s include the opening cysteine and the closing phenylalanine or tryptophan. D genes are given only for firm matches. Some rows mark clone size as missing; the rest say once, few, many or name a class of expanded clone.

TRBJ1-2,TRBV19,TRBD1,few,TGTGCCAGTAGTAGGGACAGGCTCTATGGCTACACCTTC,CASSRDRLYGYTF
TRBJ2-7,TRBV6-6,.,many,TGTGCCAGCAGTATAGGCCCCACCTACGAGCAGTACTTC,CASSIGPTYEQYF
TRBJ1-5,TRBV20-1,.,.,TGCAGTGCTAGAGATGTGGGGGGGGGGCCCCAGCATTTT,CSARDVGGGPQHF
TRBJ1-1,TRBV27,.,few,TGTGCCAGCAGTTTGACCGGGACAACCCTTATGAACACTGAAGCTTTCTTT,CASSLTGTTLMNTEAFF
TRBJ2-4,TRBV28,.,many,TGTGCCAGCAGTTCCGGACACCTAGCCAAAAACATTCAGTACTTC,CASSSGHLAKNIQYF
TRBJ2-5,TRBV5-6,.,many,TGTGCCAGCAGCTGGGAGACGGTGGGGACCCAGTACTTC,CASSWETVGTQYF
TRBJ2-1,TRBV15,TRBD2,many,TGTGCCACCAGCGGAATTAGCGGGGGGGCGGGGAATGAGCAGTTCTTC,CATSGISGGAGNEQFF
TRBJ2-3,TRBV7-2,.,few,TGTGCCAGCAGCTTAGCGGGGGGGCCGGGAGATACGCAGTATTTT,CASSLAGGPGDTQYF
TRBJ2-5,TRBV20-1,TRBD2,many,TGCAGTGCTAGAGATCTGACTAGCGTACAAGAGACCCAGTACTTC,CSARDLTSVQETQYF
TRBJ2-1,TRBV6-2/TRBV6-3,.,many,TGTGCCAGTGCCGGCCCTCCGGCCGGTGAGCAGTTCTTC,CASAGPPAGEQFF
TRBJ2-5,TRBV5-1,.,.,TGCGCCAGCAGCCGGGTGCCGGATCAAGAGACCCAGTACTTC,CASSRVPDQETQYF
TRBJ2-3,TRBV7-2,.,once,TGTGCCAGCAGCTTAGACACCCCCGCAGATACGCAGTATTTT,CASSLDTPADTQYF
TRBJ2-2,TRBV11-2,TRBD2,few,TGTGCCAGCAGCCGACGCATAGCGGGGGAGAACACCGGGGAGCTGTTTTTT,CASSRRIAGENTGELFF
TRBJ2-3,TRBV2,.,few,TGTGCCAGCAGTGAAATGTCGTGGGCCACAGATACGCAGTATTTT,CASSEMSWATDTQYF
TRBJ2-7,TRBV7-2,TRBD2,many,TGTGCCAGCAGCTTAGGTAGCGGGGTTACCTACGAGCAGTACTTC,CASSLGSGVTYEQYF
TRBJ2-5,TRBV7-9,TRBD1,many,TGTGCCGGGGTTGCGGACAGGGGGCACCTCGGGACCCAGTACTTC,CAGVADRGHLGTQYF
TRBJ2-3,TRBV9,.,many,TGTGCCAGCAGCGTATTGGAGGGGATCACAGATACGCAGTATTTT,CASSVLEGITDTQYF
TRBJ1-1,TRBV11-2,.,many,TGTGCCAGCAGCTTCCGGAGGGACCCCACTGAAGCTTTCTTT,CASSFRRDPTEAFF
TRBJ2-2,TRBV7-2,TRBD1,.,TGTGTCAGCAGCCCCCGACAGGGTCGGGAGCTGTTTTTT,CVSSPRQGRELFF
TRBJ1-2,TRBV6-1,.,many,TGTGCCAGCAGTGCGAGGGCTAACTATGGCTACACCTTC,CASSARANYGYTF
TRBJ2-7,TRBV12-3/TRBV12-4,.,.,TGTGCCAGCAGTTTAGGGTTGGAGGGGGGGCAGTACTTC,CASSLGLEGGQYF
TRBJ2-1,TRBV4-3,TRBD1,.,TGCGCCAGCAGCCCATACAGGGGGCGGGAGCAGTTCTTC,CASSPYRGREQFF
TRBJ2-1,TRBV20-1,.,many,TGCAGTGCTAGTAATGGAGATGAGCAGTTCTTC,CSASNGDEQFF
TRBJ2-3,TRBV20-1,TRBD2,few,TGCAGTGCTAGAACCCTTAGCGGGGGGGCCCCAGATACGCAGTATTTT,CSARTLSGGAPDTQYF
TRBJ2-7,TRBV2,.,.,TGTGCCAGCAACGCCCAGAGGGACTACGAGCAGTACTTC,CASNAQRDYEQYF
TRBJ1-2,TRBV5-5,TRBD1,few,TGTGCCAGCAGCTTGGCGACAGGGAGGAGTTATGGCTACACCTTC,CASSLATGRSYGYTF
TRBJ2-2,TRBV29-1,.,few,TGCAGCGTTGAAGATCGAAGGGGGTGGGCCGGGGAGCTGTTTTTT,CSVEDRRGWAGELFF
TRBJ2-6,TRBV5-1,.,few,TGCGCCAGCAGCTCGGTAGACAGCTCTGGGGCCAACGTCCTGACTTTC,CASSSVDSSGANVLTF
TRBJ1-2,TRBV5-5,.,many,TGTGCCAGCAGCTTGGTTGCCGGGAACAACTATGGCTACACCTTC,CASSLVAGNNYGYTF
TRBJ1-2,TRBV20-1,TRBD1,.,TGCAGTGCTAGAGTTATGAGGGGGCCGGACTATGGCTACACCTTC,CSARVMRGPDYGYTF
TRBJ2-1,TRBV12-3/TRBV12-4,TRBD2,.,TGTGCCAGCAGTTTAGAAGGGACTAGCGGGAGGGCCATGTTCTTC,CASSLEGTSGRAMFF
TRBJ1-2,TRBV3-1,TRBD1,few,TGTGCCAGCAGCCAAGAAGCTCTGGACAGGTGGAAGGGCTACACCTTC,CASSQEALDRWKGYTF
TRBJ2-5,TRBV3-1,.,.,TGTGCCAGCAGACTTACAGGGTTAGAGCAGTACTTC,CASRLTGLEQYF
TRBJ2-7,TRBV2,.,.,TGTGCCAGCAGACTCGCGGAGGGGGAGCAGTACTTC,CASRLAEGEQYF
TRBJ2-7,TRBV5-6,.,.,TGTGCCAGCAGCTTGTTTCAGGGGGGAGCCTACGAGCAGTACTTC,CASSLFQGGAYEQYF
TRBJ2-7,TRBV3-1,TRBD1,.,TGTGCCAGCAGCCAAAGTCGGGACAGGGGCCACGAGCAGTACTTC,CASSQSRDRGHEQYF
TRBJ2-2,TRBV11-2,.,.,TGTGCCAACAGCTTGAGGCGGGCCGGGGAGCTGTTTTTT,CANSLRRAGELFF
TRBJ2-7,TRBV20-1,.,many,TGCAGTGCTAGTCCTCGTACCAGCTCCTACGAGCAGTACTTC,CSASPRTSSYEQYF
TRBJ2-1,TRBV27,TRBD1,few,TGTGCCAGCAGTCCCTACCGGGACAGCGAGCAGTTCTTC,CASSPYRDSEQFF
TRBJ1-5,TRBV30,.,many,TGTGCCTGGAGTGTTGGTAGCAATCAGCCCCAGCATTTT,CAWSVGSNQPQHF
TRBJ2-1,TRBV19,.,many,TGTGCCAGTAGTATCGCGAGGGCCCGCTCCTACAATGAGCAGTTCTTC,CASSIARARSYNEQFF
TRBJ2-1,TRBV20-1,.,many,TGCAGTGCTGGGCGGACTTCCAATGAGCAGTTCTTC,CSAGRTSNEQFF
TRBJ2-7,TRBV15,TRBD2,many,TGTGCCACCAGCAGAGGACGGGGAGGGAACTACGAGCAGTACTTC,CATSRGRGGNYEQYF
TRBJ2-2,TRBV10-1,.,few,TGCGCCAGCAGTGAGTCCGGGGGTCGGGACGGGGAGCTGTTTTTT,CASSESGGRDGELFF
TRBJ2-7,TRBV3-1,TRBD1,few,TGTGCCAGCAGCAAGACGACAGGGGGCTCCTACAATGAGCAGTACTTC,CASSKTTGGSYNEQYF
TRBJ2-3,TRBV6-6,.,.,TGTGCCAGCAGTTGGGAGGGGGTGGATACGCAGTATTTT,CASSWEGVDTQYF